Given below is one TCR beta chain in context. The antigen is unknown. This record comes from a study of cytomegalovirus exposure and HLA in healthy donors. Study context: An earlier analysis identified 120 million or so unique TCR beta sequences in about 200 million T cells. Study results and caveats: Highly shared sequence variants in one cluster were likely a sequencing artifact. The study labeled 170 or so TCR beta chains cytomegalovirus-associated. Donor immune exposure was known only as CMV serostatus.

V lost 1 base, J lost 6 bases, and 5 bases stayed unmatched. Per the germline V gene, CDR1 is SEHNR and CDR2 is FQNEAQ (reference sequence). The CDR3 extends over 14 amino acids. The PCR used 60 Vbeta and 13 Jbeta primers. Assay used: immunoSEQ multiplex PCR; TCRdb lists only in-frame clones, some missing. The sample consists of 95,000 to 120,000 clones, approximately 74% of them appearing once. This clonotype was sampled from a woman aged 40 to 55 in good health and CMV-seropositive. J is TRBJ2-7 and V is TRBV7-9, with 8 bases identical to TRBD1. Specimen: PBMCs. The CDR3 loop is CASSLDRGFGEQYF. CDR3 bases: TGTGCCAGCAGCTTAGACAGGGGGTTTGGCGAGCAGTACTTC. The whole variable domain, filled in from reference TRBV7-9 and TRBJ2-7, reads DTGVSQNPRHKITKRGQNVTFRCDPISEHNRLYWYRQTLGQGPEFLTYFQNEAQLEKSRLLSDRFSAERPKGSFSTLEIQRTEQGDSAMYLCASSLDRGFGEQYFGPGTRLTVT.